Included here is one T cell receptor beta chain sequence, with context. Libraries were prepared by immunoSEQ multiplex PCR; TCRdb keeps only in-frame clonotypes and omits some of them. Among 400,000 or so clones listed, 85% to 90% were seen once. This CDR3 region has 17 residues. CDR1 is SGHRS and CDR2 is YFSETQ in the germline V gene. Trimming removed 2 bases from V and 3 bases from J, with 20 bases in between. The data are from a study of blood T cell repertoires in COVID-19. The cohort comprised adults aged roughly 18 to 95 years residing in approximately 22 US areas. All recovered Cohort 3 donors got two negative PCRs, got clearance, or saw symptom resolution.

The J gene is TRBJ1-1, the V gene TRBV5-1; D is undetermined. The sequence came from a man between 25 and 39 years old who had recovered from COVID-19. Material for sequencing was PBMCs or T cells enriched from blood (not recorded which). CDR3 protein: CASSFSTSPTLDTEAFF. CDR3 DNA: TGCGCCAGCAGCTTTTCGACAAGCCCGACGCTCGACACTGAAGCTTTCTTT.